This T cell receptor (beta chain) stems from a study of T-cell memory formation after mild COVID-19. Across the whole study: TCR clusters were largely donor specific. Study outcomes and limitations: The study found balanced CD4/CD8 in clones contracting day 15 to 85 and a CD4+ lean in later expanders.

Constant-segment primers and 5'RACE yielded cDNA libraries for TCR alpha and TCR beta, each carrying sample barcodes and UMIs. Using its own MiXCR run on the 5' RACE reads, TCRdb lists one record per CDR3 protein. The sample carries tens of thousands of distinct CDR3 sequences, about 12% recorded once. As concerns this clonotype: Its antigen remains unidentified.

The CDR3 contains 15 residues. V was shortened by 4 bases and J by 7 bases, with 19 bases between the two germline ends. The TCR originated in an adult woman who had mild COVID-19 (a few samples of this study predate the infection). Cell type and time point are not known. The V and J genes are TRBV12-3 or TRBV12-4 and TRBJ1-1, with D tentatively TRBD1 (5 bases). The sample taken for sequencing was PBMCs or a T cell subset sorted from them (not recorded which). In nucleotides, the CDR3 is TGTGCCAGCAGTTCACTAGGGACCCTGGAAGGTGAAGCTTTCTTT. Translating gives CASSSLGTLEGEAFF.